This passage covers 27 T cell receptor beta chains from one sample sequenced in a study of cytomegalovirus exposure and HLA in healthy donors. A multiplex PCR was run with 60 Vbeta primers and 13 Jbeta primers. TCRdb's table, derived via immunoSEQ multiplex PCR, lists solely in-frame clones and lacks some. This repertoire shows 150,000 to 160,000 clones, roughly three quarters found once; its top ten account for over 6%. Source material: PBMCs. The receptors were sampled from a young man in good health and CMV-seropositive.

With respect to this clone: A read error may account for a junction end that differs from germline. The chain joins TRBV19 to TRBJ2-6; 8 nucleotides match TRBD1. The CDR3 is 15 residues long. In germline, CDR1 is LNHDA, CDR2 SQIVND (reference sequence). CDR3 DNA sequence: TGTGCCAGTACCCAGGGGGCAGGAGGGGCCAACGGCCTGACTTTC. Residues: CASTQGAGGANGLTF.

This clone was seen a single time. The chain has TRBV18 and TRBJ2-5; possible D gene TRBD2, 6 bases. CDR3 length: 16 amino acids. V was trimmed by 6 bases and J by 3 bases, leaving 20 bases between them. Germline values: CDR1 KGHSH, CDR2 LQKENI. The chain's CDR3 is CASSRPWKRAKETQYF. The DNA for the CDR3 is TGTGCCAGCTCTCGCCCCTGGAAGCGGGCCAAAGAGACCCAGTACTTC.

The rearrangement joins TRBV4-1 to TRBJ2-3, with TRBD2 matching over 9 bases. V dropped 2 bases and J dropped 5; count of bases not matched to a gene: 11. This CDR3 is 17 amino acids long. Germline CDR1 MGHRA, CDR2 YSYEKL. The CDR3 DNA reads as TGCGCCAGCAGCCAACCCCTAGCGGGGAGGGAGAAAGATACGCAGTATTTT. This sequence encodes CASSQPLAGREKDTQYF.

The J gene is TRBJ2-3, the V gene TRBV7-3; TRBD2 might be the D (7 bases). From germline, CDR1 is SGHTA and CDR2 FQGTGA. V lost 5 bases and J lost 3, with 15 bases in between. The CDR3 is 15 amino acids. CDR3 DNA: TGTGCCAGCAGCCCCGGACTAGGGGGTACAGATACGCAGTATTTT. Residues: CASSPGLGGTDTQYF. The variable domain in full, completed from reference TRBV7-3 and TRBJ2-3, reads GAGVSQTPSNKVTEKGKYVELRCDPISGHTALYWYRQSLGQGPEFLIYFQGTGAADDSGLPNDRFFAVRPEGSVSTLKIQRTERGDSAVYLCASSPGLGGTDTQYFGPGTRLTVL.

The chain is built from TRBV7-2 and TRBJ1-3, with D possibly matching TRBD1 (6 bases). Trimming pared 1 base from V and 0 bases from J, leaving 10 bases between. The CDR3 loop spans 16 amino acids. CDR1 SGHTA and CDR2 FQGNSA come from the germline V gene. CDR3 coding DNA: TGTGCCAGCAGCTTAGGACAGGCCTTCTCTGGAAACACCATATATTTT. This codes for CASSLGQAFSGNTIYF. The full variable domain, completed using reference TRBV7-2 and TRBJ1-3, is GAGVSQSPSNKVTEKGKDVELRCDPISGHTALYWYRQSLGQGLEFLIYFQGNSAPDKSGLPSDRFSAERTGGSVSTLTIQRTQQEDSAVYLCASSLGQAFSGNTIYFGEGSWLTVV.

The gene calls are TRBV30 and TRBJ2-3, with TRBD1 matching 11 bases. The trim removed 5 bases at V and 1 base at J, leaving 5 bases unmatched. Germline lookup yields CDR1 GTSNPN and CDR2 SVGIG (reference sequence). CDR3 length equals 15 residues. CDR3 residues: CAWESGQGGTDTQYF. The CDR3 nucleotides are TGTGCCTGGGAGTCGGGACAGGGGGGCACAGATACGCAGTATTTT.

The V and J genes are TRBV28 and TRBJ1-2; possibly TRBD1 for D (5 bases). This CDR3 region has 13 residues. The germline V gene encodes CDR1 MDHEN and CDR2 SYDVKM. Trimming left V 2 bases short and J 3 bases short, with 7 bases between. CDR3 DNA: TGTGCCAGCAGTTTAGGAGGGGACTATGGCTACACCTTC. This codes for CASSLGGDYGYTF.

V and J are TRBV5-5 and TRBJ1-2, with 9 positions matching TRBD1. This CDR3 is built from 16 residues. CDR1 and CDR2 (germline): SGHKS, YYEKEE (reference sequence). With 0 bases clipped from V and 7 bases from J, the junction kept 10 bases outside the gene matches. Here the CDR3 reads CASSLERDRARSGYTF. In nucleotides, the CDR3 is TGTGCCAGCAGCTTGGAAAGGGACAGGGCACGGTCTGGCTACACCTTC.

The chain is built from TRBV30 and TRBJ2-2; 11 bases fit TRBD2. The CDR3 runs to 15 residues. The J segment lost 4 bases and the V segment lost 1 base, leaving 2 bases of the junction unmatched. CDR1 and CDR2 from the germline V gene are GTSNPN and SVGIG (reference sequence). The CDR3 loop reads CAWSDGLAGTGELFF. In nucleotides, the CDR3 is TGTGCCTGGAGTGACGGACTAGCGGGCACCGGGGAGCTGTTTTTT.

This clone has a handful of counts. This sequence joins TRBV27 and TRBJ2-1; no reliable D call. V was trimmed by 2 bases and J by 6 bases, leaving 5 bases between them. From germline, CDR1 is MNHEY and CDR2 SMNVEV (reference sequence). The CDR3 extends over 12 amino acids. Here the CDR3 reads CASSLDFNEQFF. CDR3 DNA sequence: TGTGCCAGCAGTTTAGACTTCAATGAGCAGTTCTTC.

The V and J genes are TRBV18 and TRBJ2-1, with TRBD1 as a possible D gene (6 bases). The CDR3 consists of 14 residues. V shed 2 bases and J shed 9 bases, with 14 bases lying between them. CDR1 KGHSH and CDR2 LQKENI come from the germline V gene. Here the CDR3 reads CASSPLTGGSEQFF. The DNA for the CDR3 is TGTGCCAGCTCACCATTAACTGGGGGCAGTGAGCAGTTCTTC.

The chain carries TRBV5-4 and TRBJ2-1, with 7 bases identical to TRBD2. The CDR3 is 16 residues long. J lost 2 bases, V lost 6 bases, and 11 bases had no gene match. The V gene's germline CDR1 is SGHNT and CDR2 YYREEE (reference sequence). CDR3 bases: TGTGCCAGCACCACTGGGAGGGTCCGGACCTACAATGAGCAGTTCTTC. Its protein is CASTTGRVRTYNEQFF.

The CDR3 sequence is CASSVSSGLSTDTQYF. CDR3 in DNA: TGTGCCAGCAGCGTTTCTAGCGGGCTCAGCACAGATACGCAGTATTTT. This rearrangement joins TRBV9 to TRBJ2-3, with 8 positions matching TRBD2. CDR1 and CDR2 (germline): SGDLS, YYNGEE. V was clipped by 2 bases and J by 0 bases; unmatched bases: 5. The CDR3 is made up of 16 amino acids.

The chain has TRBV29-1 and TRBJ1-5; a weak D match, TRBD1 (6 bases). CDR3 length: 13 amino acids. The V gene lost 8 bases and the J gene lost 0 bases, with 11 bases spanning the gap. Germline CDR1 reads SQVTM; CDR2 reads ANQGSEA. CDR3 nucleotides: TGCAGCAACCGGGACACTAGCAATCAGCCCCAGCATTTT. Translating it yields CSNRDTSNQPQHF.

CDR3 region: CASSPGQGVYEQYF. In DNA form, the CDR3 reads TGTGCCAGCAGTCCCGGACAGGGGGTCTACGAGCAGTACTTC. This rearrangement joins TRBV6-5 to TRBJ2-7, with 10 nucleotides matching TRBD1. The trim removed 5 bases at V and 3 bases at J, leaving 4 bases unmatched. The CDR3 sequence is 14 residues long. Germline-derived CDR1 and CDR2 are MNHEY and SVGAGI.

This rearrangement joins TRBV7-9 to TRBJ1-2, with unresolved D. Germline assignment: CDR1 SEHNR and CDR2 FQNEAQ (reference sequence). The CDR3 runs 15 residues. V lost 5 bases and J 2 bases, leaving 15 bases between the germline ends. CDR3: CASSPEGQVNYGYTF. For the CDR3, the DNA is TGTGCCAGCAGCCCAGAGGGCCAGGTGAACTATGGCTACACCTTC.

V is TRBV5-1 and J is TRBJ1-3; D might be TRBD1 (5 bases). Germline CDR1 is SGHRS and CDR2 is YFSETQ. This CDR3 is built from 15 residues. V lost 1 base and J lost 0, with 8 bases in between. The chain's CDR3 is CASSLTGTSGNTIYF. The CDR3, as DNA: TGCGCCAGCAGCTTGACAGGTACCTCTGGAAACACCATATATTTT.

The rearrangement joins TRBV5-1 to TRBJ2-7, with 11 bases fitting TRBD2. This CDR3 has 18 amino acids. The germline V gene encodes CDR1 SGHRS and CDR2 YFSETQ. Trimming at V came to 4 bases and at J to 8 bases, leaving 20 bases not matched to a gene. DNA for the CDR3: TGCGCCAGCAGCCTAAGACTCGCCCCACTAGCGGGAGAGGCCAAGCAGTACTTC. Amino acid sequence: CASSLRLAPLAGEAKQYF.

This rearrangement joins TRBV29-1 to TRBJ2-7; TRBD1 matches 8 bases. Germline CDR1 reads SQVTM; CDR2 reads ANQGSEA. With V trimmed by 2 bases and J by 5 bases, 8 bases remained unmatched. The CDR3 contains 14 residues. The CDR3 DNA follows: TGCAGCGTTGAATCTGGGCAGGGGGCGGACGAGCAGTACTTC. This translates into CSVESGQGADEQYF.

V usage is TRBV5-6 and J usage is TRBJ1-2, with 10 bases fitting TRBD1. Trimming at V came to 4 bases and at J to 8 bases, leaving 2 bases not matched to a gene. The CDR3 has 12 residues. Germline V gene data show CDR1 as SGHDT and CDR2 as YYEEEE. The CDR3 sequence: CASSPDRGGYTF. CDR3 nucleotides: TGTGCCAGCAGCCCGGACAGGGGGGGCTACACCTTC.

CDR3: CASSSQTGDVTEAFF. CDR3 nucleotides: TGTGCCAGCAGCTCCCAGACAGGGGATGTCACTGAAGCTTTCTTT. This chain connects TRBV9 to TRBJ1-1; 8 bases agree with TRBD1. Germline CDR1 reads SGDLS; CDR2 reads YYNGEE. V gave up 4 bases and J gave up 4 bases; unmatched junction bases: 9. The CDR3 covers 15 residues.

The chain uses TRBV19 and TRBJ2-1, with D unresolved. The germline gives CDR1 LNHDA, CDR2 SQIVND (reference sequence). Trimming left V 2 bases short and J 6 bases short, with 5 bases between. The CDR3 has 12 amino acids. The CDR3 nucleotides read TGTGCCAGTAGTATAAGAGGCAATGAGCAGTTCTTC. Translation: CASSIRGNEQFF. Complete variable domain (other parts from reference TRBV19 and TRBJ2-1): DGGITQSPKYLFRKEGQNVTLSCEQNLNHDAMYWYRQDPGQGLRLIYYSQIVNDFQKGDIAEGYSVSREKKESFPLTVTSAQKNPTAFYLCASSIRGNEQFFGPGTRLTVL.

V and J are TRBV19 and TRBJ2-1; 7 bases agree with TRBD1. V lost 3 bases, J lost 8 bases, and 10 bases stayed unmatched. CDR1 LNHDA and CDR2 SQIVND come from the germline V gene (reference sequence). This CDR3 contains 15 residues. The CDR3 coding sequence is TGTGCCAGTAGTATTAGGACAGGCCAAGGGGATGAGCAGTTCTTC. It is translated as CASSIRTGQGDEQFF.

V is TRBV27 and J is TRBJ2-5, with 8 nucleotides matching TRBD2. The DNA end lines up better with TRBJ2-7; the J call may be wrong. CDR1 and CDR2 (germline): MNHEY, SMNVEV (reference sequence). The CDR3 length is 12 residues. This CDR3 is CASSGLADEQYF. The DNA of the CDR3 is TGTGCCAGCAGTGGACTAGCAGACGAGCAGTACTTC.

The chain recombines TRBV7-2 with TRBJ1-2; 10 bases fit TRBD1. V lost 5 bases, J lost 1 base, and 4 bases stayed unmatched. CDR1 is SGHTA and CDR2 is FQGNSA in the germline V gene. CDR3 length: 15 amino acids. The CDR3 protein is CASSLGTGVNYGYTF. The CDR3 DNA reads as TGTGCCAGCAGCCTAGGGACAGGGGTTAACTATGGCTACACCTTC.

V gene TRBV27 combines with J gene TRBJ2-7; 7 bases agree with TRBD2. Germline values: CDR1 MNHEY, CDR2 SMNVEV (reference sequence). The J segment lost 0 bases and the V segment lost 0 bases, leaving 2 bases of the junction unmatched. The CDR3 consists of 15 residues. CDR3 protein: CASSLSGGGSYEQYF. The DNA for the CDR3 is TGTGCCAGCAGTTTATCAGGCGGGGGCTCCTACGAGCAGTACTTC.

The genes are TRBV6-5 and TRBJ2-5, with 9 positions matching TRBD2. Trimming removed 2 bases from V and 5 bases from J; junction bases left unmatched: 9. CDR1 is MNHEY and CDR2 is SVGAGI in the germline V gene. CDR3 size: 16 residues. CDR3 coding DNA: TGTGCCAGCAGTTACGAAGCGGGAGGCGGGAGGGAGACCCAGTACTTC. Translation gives CASSYEAGGGRETQYF.